The 28 T cell receptor beta chains presented below share a single source sample, sequenced in a study of blood T cell repertoires in COVID-19 (dated by TCRdb to 2019 to 2021). The library came from the immunoSEQ multiplex PCR assay. TCRdb obtained this table from immuneACCESS and retained in-frame rearrangements with V and J assigned. These tables miss some clones; where compared with another copy, unresolved V genes account for less than half of the shortfall, and the remainder is unexplained. This sample gives approximately 240,000 clones in total; around four fifths of them show up just once. The ten largest clones add up to approximately 6.3% of the sample. The specimen sequenced was peripheral blood. These receptor sequences come from a woman aged 60-70 years with active or convalescent COVID-19.

The rearrangement uses TRBV30 and TRBJ1-4; weak D call: TRBD1 (6 bases). The V end lost 3 bases, the J end lost 4 bases, and 9 bases lay between the germline ends. CDR1 is GTSNPN, CDR2 SVGIG, per germline (reference sequence). The CDR3 loop spans 13 amino acids. CDR3 sequence: CAWSRQVNEKLFF. In DNA form, the CDR3 reads TGTGCCTGGAGCCGACAGGTTAATGAAAAACTGTTTTTT.

The chain combines TRBV5-1 with TRBJ1-3; D is perhaps TRBD1 (5 bases). CDR1 is SGHRS, CDR2 YFSETQ, per germline. Trimming removed 0 bases at V and 0 bases at J, with 7 bases between. The CDR3 loop spans 15 amino acids. Here the CDR3 reads CASSLGRASGNTIYF. For the CDR3, the DNA is TGCGCCAGCAGCTTGGGCAGGGCCTCTGGAAACACCATATATTTT. Using reference TRBV5-1 and TRBJ1-3 for the parts outside the CDR3, the full variable domain is KAGVTQTPRYLIKTRGQQVTLSCSPISGHRSVSWYQQTPGQGLQFLFEYFSETQRNKGNFPGRFSGRQFSNSRSEMNVSTLELGDSALYLCASSLGRASGNTIYFGEGSWLTVV.

This chain links TRBV30 with TRBJ1-2; D might be TRBD1 (5 bases). This CDR3 has 14 amino acids. Deletions cut 2 bases from V and 5 bases from J, with 15 bases between. Looked up from germline, CDR1 is GTSNPN and CDR2 is SVGIG (reference sequence). The DNA for the CDR3 is TGTGCCTGGAGTACCCCCGGGGGGTTTTATGGCTACACCTTC. This sequence encodes CAWSTPGGFYGYTF.

V gene TRBV2 combines with J gene TRBJ2-3; TRBD2 matches 8 bases. In germline, CDR1 is SNHLY, CDR2 FYNNEI. This CDR3 contains 15 residues. Losses at the gene ends were 7 bases for V and 0 bases for J; bases not matched to a gene: 6. CDR3 bases: TGTGCCAGCAAACTAGCGGTGTCTAGCACAGATACGCAGTATTTT. It codes for CASKLAVSSTDTQYF. Drawing the rest from reference TRBV2 and TRBJ2-3, the complete variable domain is EPEVTQTPSHQVTQMGQEVILRCVPISNHLYFYWYRQILGQKVEFLVSFYNNEISEKSEIFDDQFSVERPDGSNFTLKIRSTKLEDSAMYFCASKLAVSSTDTQYFGPGTRLTVL.

The rearrangement joins TRBV4-2 to TRBJ1-1; 7 bases are a match to TRBD1. This CDR3 spans 14 amino acids. V shed 4 bases, J shed 5 bases, and the junction held 7 bases outside the gene matches. Per germline, CDR1 LGHNA and CDR2 YNFKEQ. The CDR3 DNA follows: TGTGCCAGCAGCCCCTCCGACAGGGATACTGAAGCTTTCTTT. It yields the protein CASSPSDRDTEAFF.

The sample holds a few counts of this clone. The rearrangement uses TRBV7-2 and TRBJ1-5, with 11 nucleotides matching TRBD1. Germline CDR1 reads SGHTA; CDR2 reads FQGNSA. Trimming at V came to 5 bases and at J to 6 bases, leaving 9 bases not matched to a gene. There are 16 residues in the CDR3. CDR3 sequence reads: CASSDGQGARVQPQHF. The CDR3 bases are TGTGCCAGCAGCGACGGACAGGGGGCGCGGGTTCAGCCCCAGCATTTT. The full variable domain, its missing parts supplied by reference TRBV7-2 and TRBJ1-5, is GAGVSQSPSNKVTEKGKDVELRCDPISGHTALYWYRQSLGQGLEFLIYFQGNSAPDKSGLPSDRFSAERTGGSVSTLTIQRTQQEDSAVYLCASSDGQGARVQPQHFGDGTRLSIL.

This chain uses TRBV21-1 with TRBJ1-5. TRBV21-1 is a known pseudogene. The CDR3 is made up of 15 amino acids. The CDR3 region has the DNA TGTGCCAGCAGCACGCGAGCTTATAGCAATCAGCCCCAGCATTTT. It codes for CASSTRAYSNQPQHF.

The rearrangement joins TRBV10-3 to TRBJ2-7; D not certain. CDR3 length: 15 residues. Germline V gives CDR1 ENHRY, CDR2 SYGVKD. V lost 0 bases and J 2 bases, leaving 11 bases between the germline ends. This CDR3 is CAISESGAFPYEQYF. In nucleotides, the CDR3 is TGTGCCATCAGTGAGTCCGGAGCGTTCCCCTACGAGCAGTACTTC.

This sequence joins TRBV16 and TRBJ2-7, with 13 bases that match TRBD2. Trimming removed 4 bases from V and 5 bases from J; junction bases left unmatched: 5. The CDR3 extends over 15 amino acids. Germline lookup yields CDR1 KGHSY and CDR2 FQNENV. CDR3 DNA sequence: TGTGCCAGCAGCCTGCCGGGACTAGCGGGAAACGAGCAGTACTTC. This codes for CASSLPGLAGNEQYF.

V is TRBV6-5 and J is TRBJ2-1, with D maybe TRBD1 (5 bases). This CDR3 comprises 16 residues. Deletions cut 0 bases from V and 9 bases from J, with 18 bases between. Germline CDR1 MNHEY, CDR2 SVGAGI. DNA of the CDR3: TGTGCCAGCAGTTACTCGTTCGACAGTAGAGGTGGTGAGCAGTTCTTC. This sequence encodes CASSYSFDSRGGEQFF.

The chain has TRBV2 and TRBJ2-3; a weak D match, TRBD2 (6 bases). Germline V gives CDR1 SNHLY, CDR2 FYNNEI. V gave up 9 bases and J gave up 3 bases, with 19 bases separating them. The CDR3 is 15 residues long. The CDR3 is CASKRDSPGTDTQYF. CDR3 DNA: TGTGCCAGTAAACGGGACTCCCCGGGGACAGATACGCAGTATTTT.

The J gene is TRBJ1-5, the V gene TRBV15; no reliable D call. The CDR3 covers 13 residues. Germline-derived CDR1 and CDR2 are LNHNV and YYDKDF (reference sequence). V gave up 1 base and J gave up 5 bases, with 6 bases separating them. The CDR3 here is CATSRGSDQPQHF. CDR3 coding DNA: TGTGCCACCAGCAGAGGAAGCGATCAGCCCCAGCATTTT.

The chain couples TRBV7-3 to TRBJ2-1; D gene uncertain. Germline V lookup: CDR1 SGHTA, CDR2 FQGTGA. This CDR3 contains 12 residues. The V and J ends lost 5 bases and 3 bases respectively, with 5 bases between them. CDR3 coding DNA: TGTGCCAGCAGCACGGGCTACAATGAGCAGTTCTTC. Its translation is CASSTGYNEQFF.

The genes are TRBV10-3 and TRBJ1-5, with D unclear. The CDR3 sequence is 16 residues long. Germline V CDR1 and CDR2: ENHRY, SYGVKD. Trimming took 1 base from V and 6 from J, leaving 16 bases between them. The CDR3 nucleotides read TGTGCCATCAGTGAGTTAGAGGATTTTGAGGCTCAGCCCCAGCATTTT. It translates to CAISELEDFEAQPQHF.

DNA of the CDR3: TGTGCCAGCTCACCACAAGAGGATTCACCCCTCCACTTT. Protein product: CASSPQEDSPLHF. The chain links TRBV18 to TRBJ1-6; D ambiguous. The V end was cut by 1 base, the J end by 8 bases, with 6 bases between. This CDR3 has 13 amino acids. The germline V gene has CDR1 KGHSH and CDR2 LQKENI. Full variable domain (outside the CDR3, taken from reference TRBV18 and TRBJ1-6): NAGVMQNPRHLVRRRGQEARLRCSPMKGHSHVYWYRQLPEEGLKFMVYLQKENIIDESGMPKERFSAEFPKEGPSILRIQQVVRGDSAAYFCASSPQEDSPLHFGNGTRLTVT.

This sequence joins TRBV5-6 and TRBJ2-3; 10 bases agree with TRBD1. The ends lost 3 bases at V and 6 bases at J; junction bases unmatched: 10. From germline, CDR1 is SGHDT and CDR2 YYEEEE. The CDR3 covers 16 residues. The CDR3, as DNA: TGTGCCAGCAGCTCACAACGGGACAGGGGCATGGATACGCAGTATTTT. This translates into CASSSQRDRGMDTQYF.

The rearrangement joins TRBV6-6 to TRBJ1-5; no clear D. Looked up from germline, CDR1 is MNHNY and CDR2 is SVGAGI (reference sequence). There are 14 residues in the CDR3. Trimming took 3 bases from V and 6 from J, leaving 12 bases between them. The CDR3 sequence: CASSYRRSSQPQHF. Written as DNA, the CDR3 is TGTGCCAGCAGTTATCGCAGGTCGAGTCAGCCCCAGCATTTT.

This clone was seen once. The chain employs TRBV28 and TRBJ1-6, with D hard to call. Germline CDR1 and CDR2: MDHEN and SYDVKM. V was pared by 7 bases and J by 7 bases, with 17 bases between. The CDR3 has 15 residues. The CDR3 DNA reads TGTGCCAGCACCCTCTCGGGGTCGGGAAATTCACCCCTCCACTTT. Its translation: CASTLSGSGNSPLHF.

The V call is TRBV2, the J call TRBJ2-7; possibly TRBD2 for D (5 bases). The CDR3 spans 14 residues. Deletions cut 3 bases from V and 2 bases from J, with 11 bases between. The germline V gene encodes CDR1 SNHLY and CDR2 FYNNEI. The CDR3, as DNA: TGTGCCAGCAGTGACGCCACTAGTCCCTACGAGCAGTACTTC. Residues: CASSDATSPYEQYF.

The J gene is TRBJ2-2, the V gene TRBV7-8; 8 nucleotides agree with TRBD1. The junction had 11 bases not matched to a gene; V was cut back by 7 bases and J by 1 base. Germline V CDR1 and CDR2: SGHVS, FQNEAQ. CDR3 size: 17 residues. The CDR3 here is CASTGQGGTLNTGELFF. The CDR3, as DNA: TGTGCCAGCACCGGACAGGGTGGGACCTTGAACACCGGGGAGCTGTTTTTT. Filled out from reference TRBV7-8 and TRBJ2-2, the complete variable domain reads GAGVSQSPRYKVAKRGQDVALRCDPISGHVSLFWYQQALGQGPEFLTYFQNEAQLDKSGLPSDRFFAERPEGSVSTLKIQRTQQEDSAVYLCASTGQGGTLNTGELFFGEGSRLTVL.

This clone showed up just a few times. The gene calls are TRBV19 and TRBJ1-2; 7 bases fit TRBD1. Trimming took 4 bases from V and 8 from J; bases not matched to a gene: 7. Germline CDR1 is LNHDA and CDR2 is SQIVND (reference sequence). The CDR3 extends over 13 amino acids. As DNA, the CDR3 is TGTGCCAGTAGTAGACAGGGACCTTACGGCTACACCTTC. This codes for CASSRQGPYGYTF.

The chain combines TRBV10-3 with TRBJ1-2, with 7 bases lining up with TRBD1. The J segment lost 4 bases and the V segment lost 0 bases, leaving 2 bases of the junction unmatched. Germline assignment: CDR1 ENHRY and CDR2 SYGVKD. The CDR3 covers 14 residues. This CDR3 reads CAISESNRGYGYTF. CDR3 sequence (DNA): TGTGCCATCAGTGAGTCGAACAGGGGCTATGGCTACACCTTC.

The rearrangement joins TRBV12-2 to TRBJ1-3; TRBD1 is the table's D call and was not checked against the DNA. TRBV12-2 represents a pseudogene. The CDR3 contains 17 residues. The CDR3 loop is CASRPRDREVAGNTIYF. As DNA, the CDR3 is TGTGCAAGTCGCCCGAGGGACAGGGAGGTAGCTGGAAACACCATATATTTT.

The V gene is TRBV5-1, the J gene TRBJ2-3; D is perhaps TRBD2 (5 bases). The germline V gene encodes CDR1 SGHRS and CDR2 YFSETQ. V was pared by 2 bases and J by 0 bases, with 10 bases between. CDR3 size: 15 residues. CDR3 amino acids: CASSFNGDSTDTQYF. CDR3 DNA: TGCGCCAGCAGCTTTAACGGGGATAGCACAGATACGCAGTATTTT.

V usage is TRBV19 and J usage is TRBJ2-5, with 7 positions matching TRBD2. The CDR3 is made up of 14 amino acids. The J segment lost 1 base and the V segment lost 3 bases, leaving 2 bases of the junction unmatched. The germline gives CDR1 LNHDA, CDR2 SQIVND (reference sequence). DNA for the CDR3: TGTGCCAGTAGTATGCGGGGGAGCCAAGAGACCCAGTACTTC. It encodes CASSMRGSQETQYF.

V and J are TRBV5-1 and TRBJ2-5, with 9 bases that match TRBD1. Trimming at V came to 4 bases and at J to 4 bases, leaving 8 bases not matched to a gene. This CDR3 has 15 residues. Germline V gene sequence: CDR1 SGHRS, CDR2 YFSETQ. In DNA, the CDR3 is TGCGCCAGCAGCATGGGGGGGACAGGGACAGAGACCCAGTACTTC. Protein: CASSMGGTGTETQYF.

The CDR3 region is CASSLVDTSSYNEQFF. CDR3 DNA: TGCGCCAGCAGCTTGGTCGACACCAGCTCCTACAATGAGCAGTTCTTC. The chain uses TRBV5-1 and TRBJ2-1; unclear D gene. Trimming took 0 bases from V and 0 from J, leaving 10 bases between them. The CDR3 is 16 residues long. CDR1 and CDR2 (germline): SGHRS, YFSETQ.

V is TRBV19 and J is TRBJ2-2, with 9 bases identical to TRBD2. The CDR3 consists of 17 residues. The V gene end was trimmed by 8 bases and the J gene end by 4 bases; junction bases not matched to a gene: 14. Germline V gene lookup returns CDR1 LNHDA and CDR2 SQIVND (reference sequence). CDR3 in DNA: TGTGCCAGTCGCTCCACGGCTAGCGGGGACGTCACCGGGGAGCTGTTTTTT. It codes for CASRSTASGDVTGELFF.